Below, one T cell receptor (beta chain) is given with its context. The PCR contained 60 Vbeta and 13 Jbeta primers. Assay used: immunoSEQ multiplex PCR; TCRdb lists only in-frame clones, some missing. The sample records about 160,000 clones, roughly 79% being singletons. This specimen comes from a study of cytomegalovirus exposure and HLA in healthy donors. Trimming cost V 4 bases and J 5 bases; bases outside gene matches: 15. Germline-derived CDR1 and CDR2 are SGHDT and YYEEEE. This CDR3 is built from 17 residues. The sequenced sample was PBMCs. The TCR originated in a woman aged 45-65 years in good health and CMV-seronegative. The chain couples TRBV5-6 to TRBJ2-7, with 10 bases identical to TRBD1. The DNA of the CDR3 is TGTGCCAGCAGCACCGTCCCGGGACAGGGGATGAAACACGAGCAGTACTTC. It translates to CASSTVPGQGMKHEQYF.